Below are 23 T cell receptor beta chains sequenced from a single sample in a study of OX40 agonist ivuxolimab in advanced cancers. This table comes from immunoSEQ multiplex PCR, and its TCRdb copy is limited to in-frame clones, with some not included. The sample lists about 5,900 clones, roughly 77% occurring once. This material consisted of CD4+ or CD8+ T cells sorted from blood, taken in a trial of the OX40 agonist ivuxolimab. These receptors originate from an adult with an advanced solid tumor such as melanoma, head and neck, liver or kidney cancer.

The CDR3 nucleotides are TGTGCCAGTAGTGTAGGGACTAGCGTTGGCTACGAGCAGTACTTC. This gives the protein CASSVGTSVGYEQYF. The chain joins TRBV19 to TRBJ2-5; 10 positions agree with TRBD2. The J call may be in error: the DNA end matches TRBJ2-7 better. Germline V lookup: CDR1 LNHDA, CDR2 SQIVND (reference sequence). The CDR3 extends over 15 amino acids.

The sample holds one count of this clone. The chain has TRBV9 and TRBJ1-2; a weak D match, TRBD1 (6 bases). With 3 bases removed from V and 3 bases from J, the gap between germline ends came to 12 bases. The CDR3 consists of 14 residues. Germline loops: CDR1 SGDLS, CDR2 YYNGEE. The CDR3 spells CASSAGAADYGYTF. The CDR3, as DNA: TGTGCCAGCAGCGCGGGGGCGGCGGACTATGGCTACACCTTC. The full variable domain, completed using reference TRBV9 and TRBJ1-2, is DSGVTQTPKHLITATGQRVTLRCSPRSGDLSVYWYQQSLDQGLQFLIQYYNGEERAKGNILERFSAQQFPDLHSELNLSSLELGDSALYFCASSAGAADYGYTFGSGTRLTVV.

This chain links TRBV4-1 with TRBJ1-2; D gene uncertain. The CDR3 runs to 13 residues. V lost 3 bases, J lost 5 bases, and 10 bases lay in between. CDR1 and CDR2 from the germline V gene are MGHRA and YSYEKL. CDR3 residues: CASSQIGDYGYTF. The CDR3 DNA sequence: TGCGCCAGCAGCCAGATAGGAGATTATGGCTACACCTTC.

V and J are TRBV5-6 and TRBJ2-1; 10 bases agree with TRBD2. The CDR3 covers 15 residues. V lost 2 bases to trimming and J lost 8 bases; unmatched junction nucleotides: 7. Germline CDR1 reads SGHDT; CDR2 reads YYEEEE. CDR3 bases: TGTGCCAGCAGCTTAGAAGCGGGAGGGCCATATGAGCAGTTCTTC. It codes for CASSLEAGGPYEQFF. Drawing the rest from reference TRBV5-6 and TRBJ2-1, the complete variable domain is DAGVTQSPTHLIKTRGQQVTLRCSPKSGHDTVSWYQQALGQGPQFIFQYYEEEERQRGNFPDRFSGHQFPNYSSELNVNALLLGDSALYLCASSLEAGGPYEQFFGPGTRLTVL.

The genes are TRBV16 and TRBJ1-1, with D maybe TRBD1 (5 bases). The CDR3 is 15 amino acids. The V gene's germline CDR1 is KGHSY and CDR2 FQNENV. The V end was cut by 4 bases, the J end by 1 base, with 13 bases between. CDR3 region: CASSLGQGKNTEAFF. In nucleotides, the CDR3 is TGTGCCAGCAGCCTCGGTCAGGGAAAGAACACTGAAGCTTTCTTT.

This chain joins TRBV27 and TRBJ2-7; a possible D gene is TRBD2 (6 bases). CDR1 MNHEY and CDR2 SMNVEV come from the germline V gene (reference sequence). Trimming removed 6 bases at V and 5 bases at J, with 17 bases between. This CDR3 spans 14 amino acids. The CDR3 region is CASSWDFGPNEQYF. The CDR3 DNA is TGTGCCAGCAGCTGGGACTTCGGGCCGAACGAGCAGTACTTC.

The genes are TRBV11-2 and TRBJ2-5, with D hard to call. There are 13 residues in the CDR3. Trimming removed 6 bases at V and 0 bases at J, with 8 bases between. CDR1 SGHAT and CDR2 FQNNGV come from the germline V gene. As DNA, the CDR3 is TGTGCCAGCAGAGGTCCGTACCAAGAGACCCAGTACTTC. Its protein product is CASRGPYQETQYF. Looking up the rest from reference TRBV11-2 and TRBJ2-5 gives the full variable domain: EAGVAQSPRYKIIEKRQSVAFWCNPISGHATLYWYQQILGQGPKLLIQFQNNGVVDDSQLPKDRFSAERLKGVDSTLKIQPAKLEDSAVYLCASRGPYQETQYFGPGTRLLVL.

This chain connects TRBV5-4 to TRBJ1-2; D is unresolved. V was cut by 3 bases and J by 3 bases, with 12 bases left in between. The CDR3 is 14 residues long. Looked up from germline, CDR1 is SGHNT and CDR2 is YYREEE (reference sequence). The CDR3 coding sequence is TGTGCCAGCAGCTGGATGGTAGGGCACTATGGCTACACCTTC. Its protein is CASSWMVGHYGYTF.

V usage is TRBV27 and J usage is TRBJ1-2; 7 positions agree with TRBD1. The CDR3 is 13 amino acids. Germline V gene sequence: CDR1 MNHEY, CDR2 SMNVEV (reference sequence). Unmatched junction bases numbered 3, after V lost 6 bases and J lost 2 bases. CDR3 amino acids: CASSQTGNYGYTF. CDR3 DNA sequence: TGTGCCAGCAGCCAGACAGGGAACTATGGCTACACCTTC.

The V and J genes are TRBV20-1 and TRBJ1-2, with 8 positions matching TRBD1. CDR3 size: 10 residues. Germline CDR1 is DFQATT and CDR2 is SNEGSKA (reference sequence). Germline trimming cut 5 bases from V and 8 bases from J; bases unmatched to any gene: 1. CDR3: CSAWDRGYTF. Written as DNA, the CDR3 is TGCAGTGCTTGGGACAGGGGCTACACCTTC.

The CDR3 DNA follows: TGTGCCAGCAGCTTAGGTAGCGGGGGGGCCGATGAGCAGTTCTTC. It specifies CASSLGSGGADEQFF. The V and J genes are TRBV7-6 and TRBJ2-1, with TRBD2 matching 11 bases. Germline lookup yields CDR1 SGHVS and CDR2 FNYEAQ. The CDR3 is made up of 15 amino acids. With 1 base clipped from V and 8 bases from J, the junction kept 4 bases outside the gene matches.

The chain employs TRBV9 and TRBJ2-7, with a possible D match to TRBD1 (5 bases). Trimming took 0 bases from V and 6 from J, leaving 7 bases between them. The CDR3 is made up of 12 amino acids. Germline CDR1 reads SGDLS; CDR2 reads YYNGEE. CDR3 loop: CASSVGDSEQYF. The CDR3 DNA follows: TGTGCCAGCAGCGTAGGCGACAGCGAGCAGTACTTC.

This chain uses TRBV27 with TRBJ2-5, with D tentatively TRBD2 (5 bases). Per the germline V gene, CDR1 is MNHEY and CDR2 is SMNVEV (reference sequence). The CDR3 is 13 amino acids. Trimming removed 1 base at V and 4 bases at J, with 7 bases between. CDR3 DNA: TGTGCCAGCAGTTTATATCGGGGAGAGACCCAGTACTTC. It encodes CASSLYRGETQYF.

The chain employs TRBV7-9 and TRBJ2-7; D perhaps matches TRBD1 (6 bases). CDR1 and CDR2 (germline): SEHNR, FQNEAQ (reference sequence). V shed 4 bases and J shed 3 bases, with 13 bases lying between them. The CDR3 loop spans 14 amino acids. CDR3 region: CASSSKTGVYEQYF. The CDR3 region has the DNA TGTGCCAGCAGCTCAAAGACAGGCGTCTACGAGCAGTACTTC. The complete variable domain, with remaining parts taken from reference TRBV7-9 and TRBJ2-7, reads DTGVSQNPRHKITKRGQNVTFRCDPISEHNRLYWYRQTLGQGPEFLTYFQNEAQLEKSRLLSDRFSAERPKGSFSTLEIQRTEQGDSAMYLCASSSKTGVYEQYFGPGTRLTVT.

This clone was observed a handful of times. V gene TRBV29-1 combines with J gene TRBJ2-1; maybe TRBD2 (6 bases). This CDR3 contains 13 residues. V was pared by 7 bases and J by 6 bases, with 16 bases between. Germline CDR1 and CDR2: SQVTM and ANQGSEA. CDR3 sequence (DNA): TGCAGCGCCGTGACTAGGCCTTTCAATGAGCAGTTCTTC. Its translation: CSAVTRPFNEQFF.

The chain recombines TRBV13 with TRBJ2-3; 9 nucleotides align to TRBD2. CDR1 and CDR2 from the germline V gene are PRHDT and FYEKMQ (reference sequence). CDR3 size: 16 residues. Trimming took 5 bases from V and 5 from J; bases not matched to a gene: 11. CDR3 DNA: TGTGCCAGCAGCCCGGGACTAGCTGGAGTCCTAGATACGCAGTATTTT. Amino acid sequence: CASSPGLAGVLDTQYF.

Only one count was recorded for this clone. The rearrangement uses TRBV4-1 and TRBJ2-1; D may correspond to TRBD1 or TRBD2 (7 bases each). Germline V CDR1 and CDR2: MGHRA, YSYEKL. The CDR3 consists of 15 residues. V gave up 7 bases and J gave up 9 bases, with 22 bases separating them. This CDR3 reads CASTQGRGWGGEQFF. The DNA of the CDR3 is TGCGCCAGCACCCAGGGCAGGGGGTGGGGGGGTGAGCAGTTCTTC.

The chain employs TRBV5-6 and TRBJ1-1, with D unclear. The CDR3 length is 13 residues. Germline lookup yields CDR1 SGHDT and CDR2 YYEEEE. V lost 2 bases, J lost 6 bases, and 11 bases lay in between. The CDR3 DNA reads TGTGCCAGCAGCTTACGGGGAGACGCTGAAGCTTTCTTT. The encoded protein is CASSLRGDAEAFF.

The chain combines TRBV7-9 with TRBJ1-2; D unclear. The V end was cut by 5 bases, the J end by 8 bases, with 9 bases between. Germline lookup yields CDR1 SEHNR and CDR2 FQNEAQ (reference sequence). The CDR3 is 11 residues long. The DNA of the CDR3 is TGTGCCAGCAGCCGGACGGGGGGCTACACCTTC. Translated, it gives CASSRTGGYTF.

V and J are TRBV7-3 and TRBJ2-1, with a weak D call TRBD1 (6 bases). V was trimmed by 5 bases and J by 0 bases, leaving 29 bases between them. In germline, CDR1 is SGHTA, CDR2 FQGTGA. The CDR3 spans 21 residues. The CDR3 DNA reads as TGTGCCAGCAGCCACTTGCCCCCAGCGACAGGCCCGCATAGCTCCTACAATGAGCAGTTCTTC. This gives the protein CASSHLPPATGPHSSYNEQFF.

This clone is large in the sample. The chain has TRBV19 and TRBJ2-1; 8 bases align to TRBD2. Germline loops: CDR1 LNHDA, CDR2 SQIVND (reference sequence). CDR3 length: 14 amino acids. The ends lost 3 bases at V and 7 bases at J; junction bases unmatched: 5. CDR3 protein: CASSIWREVNEQFF. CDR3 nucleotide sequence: TGTGCCAGTAGTATCTGGCGGGAGGTAAATGAGCAGTTCTTC.

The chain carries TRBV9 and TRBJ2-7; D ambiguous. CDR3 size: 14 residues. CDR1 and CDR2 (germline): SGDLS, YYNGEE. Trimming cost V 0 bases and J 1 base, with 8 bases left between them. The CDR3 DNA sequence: TGTGCCAGCAGCGTAGCTCCGGAGTCCTACGAGCAGTACTTC. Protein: CASSVAPESYEQYF. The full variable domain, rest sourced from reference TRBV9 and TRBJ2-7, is DSGVTQTPKHLITATGQRVTLRCSPRSGDLSVYWYQQSLDQGLQFLIQYYNGEERAKGNILERFSAQQFPDLHSELNLSSLELGDSALYFCASSVAPESYEQYFGPGTRLTVT.

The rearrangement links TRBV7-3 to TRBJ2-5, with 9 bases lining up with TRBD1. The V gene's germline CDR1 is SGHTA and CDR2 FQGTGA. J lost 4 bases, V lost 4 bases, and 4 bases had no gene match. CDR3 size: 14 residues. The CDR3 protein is CASSSTGGGETQYF. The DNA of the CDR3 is TGTGCCAGCAGCTCTACAGGGGGCGGAGAGACCCAGTACTTC.